The sequence of this T cell receptor (beta chain) was determined in a study of CD8 T cells in ankylosing spondylitis. The sample holds a few counts of this clonotype. The antigen is not known. Quantitative 5'-RACE with molecular barcodes was used to make the TCR beta libraries. Via MiXCR, TCRdb re-called the 5' RACE reads, giving one row per CDR3 protein. The sample has 250,000 to 300,000 distinct CDR3 sequences; about 19% are singletons. Study-level results: CD8+ cells made up the disease-linked clones, which were relatively rare in peripheral blood. From matched ankylosing spondylitis synovial fluid, disease-linked clones were reportedly recovered at significantly enriched levels.

The CDR3 contains 19 residues. Germline V gene sequence: CDR1 SGHRS, CDR2 YFSETQ. Deletions cut 3 bases from V and 2 bases from J, with 23 bases between. Sequencing was carried out using blood, either unsorted or a sorted T cell fraction (not recorded which). The sequence derives from a male donor with ankylosing spondylitis or in good health (not recorded which). The V gene is TRBV5-1, the J gene TRBJ1-4, with D perhaps matching TRBD1 (5 bases). The CDR3 coding sequence is TGCGCCAGCAGCTCCGGGGTGGGGGGATCTCTCTCGACTAATGAAAAACTGTTTTTT. Translation gives CASSSGVGGSLSTNEKLFF.